This T cell receptor (beta chain) was sequenced during a study of CD8+ T cells in alopecia areata (dated by TCRdb to 2016 to 2019). About the investigation overall: Treated patients were enrolled in an open-label pilot trial of oral tofacitinib at 5 to 10 mg twice daily for moderate-to-severe alopecia areata. Human TCRbeta sequencing covered scalp tissue and sorted CD4+ and CD8+ peripheral blood T cells from patchy and totalis/universalis alopecia areata patients and healthy controls. RNA came from the PAXgene miRNA kit for fixed scalp, the miRNeasy kit for PBMCs, and the RNeasy kit for mouse skin. Patients stayed on tofacitinib for 6 to 18 months and then had 6 months of follow-up off drug so that delayed response and recurrence could be assessed. immunoSEQ multiplex PCR using 35 Vbeta forward primers and 13 Jbeta reverse primers was used to amplify TCRbeta CDR3 regions. Biopsies were taken from tofacitinib-treated patients at baseline and at 4 and 24 weeks of treatment, and a later scalp biopsy was taken in several of the tofacitinib-treated patients. Clonality in the scalp was compared among normal scalp (n=4), patchy alopecia areata scalp (n=8), and alopecia totalis/universalis scalp (n=8). Disease severity in treated patients was measured with the SALT score, which quantifies the percentage of affected scalp surface area. In both human patients and the C3H/HeJ mouse model, the study applied high-throughput TCRbeta sequencing to look at T cell clonal expansion in alopecia areata. The study at large found these results: The treated cohort was small, with a single nonresponder, so links between baseline CD8+ expansion and response need larger studies. Tofacitinib significantly lowered scalp clonality and the number of expanded CD8+ clones among the top 100 scalp clones. Compared with normal scalp, lesional scalp, particularly in alopecia totalis/universalis, had higher clonality and more expanded CD8+ clones, which suggests antigenic drive. Scalp TCR repertoire analysis is complicated because resident alphabeta T cells in normal human skin are also sequenced, whereas mouse skin is dominated by gammadelta T cells. Compared with mice, TCR sequences shared between patients were less clear, possibly partly because of HLA diversity across the patient population. During tofacitinib treatment, many expanded lesional clones stuck around in both scalp and blood, and this persistence may partly explain why relapse happens after treatment is stopped.

On this clone itself: Its antigen is still unknown. It has no much larger one-base neighbor in the sample; base qualities were not kept.

Explained via the paper, the time point label denotes: about four weeks on oral tofacitinib. The sample's treatment or condition label, in plain terms: oral pan-JAK inhibitor, 5-10 mg twice daily. Lesional scalp punch biopsies and peripheral blood were collected from alopecia areata patients. PBMCs were isolated by density centrifugation and stained for CD3, CD4 and CD8, and CD4+ and CD8+ T cells were sorted on a FACSAria. The method behind the library was the immunoSEQ multiplex PCR assay. To provide template for TCR sequencing, every sample had RNA extracted and reverse transcribed into cDNA. First-strand cDNA was synthesized with SuperScript III using a 2:1 mix of oligo-dT and random hexamers. Amplification bias was assessed with a synthetic immune receptor repertoire, and residual bias was removed computationally. From the authors' description of their analysis: After raw reads were preprocessed to remove errors, the CDR3 was defined following IMGT conventions as running from the conserved cysteine to phenylalanine. Clonality was computed by normalizing Shannon entropy by log2 of the number of productive unique TCRs and subtracting the result from 1. Scalp TCRbeta sequences were cross-referenced with sorted blood CD4 and CD8 repertoires so that the CD4 or CD8 identity of scalp clones could be inferred. TCRdb holds this immuneACCESS table with in-frame rearrangements only. Some clones are missing; in checked studies, unresolved V genes explain under half, and the rest has no known cause. D and trimming come from the DNA, and the V and J calls and clone size come from that table. Across this sample there are 140,000 to 150,000 clones, with about 56% seen only once. In total, the top ten clones hold 15% of the sample.

Its CDR3 holds 14 amino acids, cysteine through phenylalanine. The retained sequence is limited to the CDR3, 42 bases, with the frame set at the first base. V lost 1 base and J lost 2 bases; the stretch between them is 7 bases long. CDR1 SEHNR and CDR2 FQNEAQ were looked up in the germline V gene (reference sequence). This chain joins TRBV7-9 to TRBJ2-3; there is no confident call for the D gene. The sequence came from a human donor with alopecia areata. Source: CD8+ T cells sorted from blood, taken at week 4, from a patient treated with tofacitinib. The DNA sequence follows: TGTGCCAGCAGCTTAGAACAATTCACAGATACGCAGTATTTT. Its protein product is CASSLEQFTDTQYF.